The sequence of this T cell receptor beta chain was determined in a study of CD8 T cells in ankylosing spondylitis. Findings and caveats of the study: Previous work reported some of these motif variants in the synovial fluid and blood of reactive arthritis. Disease-linked clones were CD8+ and relatively rare in peripheral blood. Matched ankylosing spondylitis synovial fluid reportedly showed significant enrichment of disease-linked clones.

V lost 3 bases and J 5 bases, leaving 10 bases between the germline ends. The V gene's germline CDR1 is SEHNR and CDR2 FQNEAQ (reference sequence). This CDR3 spans 14 amino acids. A remark on this clonotype: The target antigen is unknown.

Via MiXCR, TCRdb re-called the 5' RACE reads, giving one row per CDR3 protein. The profile shows about 140,000 distinct CDR3 sequences, roughly 30% of them singletons. This chain links TRBV7-9 with TRBJ1-4, with D possibly matching TRBD1 (6 bases). The sample consisted of synovial fluid, either unsorted or a sorted T cell fraction (not recorded which). This TCR was sampled from a male donor with ankylosing spondylitis. The CDR3 coding sequence is TGTGCCAGCAGCTTCACCAGGGGCAATGAAAAACTGTTTTTT. Encoded protein: CASSFTRGNEKLFF.